Given below is one T cell receptor (beta chain) in context. This sample is part of a study of blood T cell repertoires in COVID-19. On the study more broadly: Acute and convalescent COVID-19 specimens originated in the United States, Italy and Spain. In each case, the material was cDNA or gDNA derived from T cells, B-cell-depleted T cells, or PBMCs.

In the authors' methods: The assay estimated nucleated cells by amplifying reference gene primers. The data were produced by immunoSEQ multiplex PCR, yet TCRdb's version contains in-frame clones alone and is incomplete. For V, J and clone size, that table is used; D and trimming come from the DNA. The sample records about 77,000 clones, about 92% being singletons. The V and J ends lost 6 bases and 4 bases, in that order; junction bases with no gene match: 15. Germline V gives CDR1 MNHEY, CDR2 SVGEGT. The CDR3 is 17 amino acids. Sequenced sample: peripheral blood. The sequence was collected from a woman at least 80 years old with active or convalescent COVID-19. V gene TRBV6-2 or TRBV6-3 combines with J gene TRBJ2-5; 9 bases are a match to TRBD2. For the CDR3, the DNA is TGTGCCAGCAGCCCGACGGGACTAGCTTTATTTGGAGAGACCCAGTACTTC. It yields the protein CASSPTGLALFGETQYF.